The T cell receptor (beta chain) under discussion was sequenced for a study of CD8+ T cells in alopecia areata. Study background: After 6 to 18 months of tofacitinib, follow-up continued 6 months off drug. Using the percentage of affected scalp area, treated patients' severity was scored. Whole-study findings and limits: Possibly because of HLA-related factors, TCR sharing was less clear across patients than in mice.

Trimming at V came to 1 base and at J to 6 bases, leaving 3 bases not matched to a gene. Germline loops: CDR1 GTSNPN, CDR2 SVGIG (reference sequence). The CDR3 totals 13 residues. The sample's treatment: oral pan-JAK inhibitor, 5-10 mg twice daily. RNA was isolated and reverse transcribed to cDNA, the sequencing template. Measured with immunoSEQ multiplex PCR; TCRdb has only the in-frame clones, and not every one. The sample carries 200,000 to 250,000 clones, over 60% recorded once. This clone was seen just once. What it recognizes is unknown. Here the sequenced sample was CD4+ T cells sorted from blood, taken at week 4, from a patient treated with tofacitinib. This clonotype originated in a human donor with alopecia areata. The gene calls are TRBV30 and TRBJ2-1, with 7 bases identical to TRBD2. The DNA of the CDR3 is TGTGCCTGGAGTGGAAGACTAGCCAATGAGCAGTTCTTC. Translated, it gives CAWSGRLANEQFF. The full variable domain, with the rest looked up from reference TRBV30 and TRBJ2-1, is SQTIHQWPATLVQPVGSPLSLECTVEGTSNPNLYWYRQAAGRGLQLLFYSVGIGQISSEVPQNLSASRPQDRQFILSSKKLLLSDSGFYLCAWSGRLANEQFFGPGTRLTVL.